The rows below give T cell receptor beta chains drawn from one sample of a study of CD8 T cells in ankylosing spondylitis. TCRdb processed the 5' RACE reads anew with MiXCR; each CDR3 protein has one entry. The sample yields some 270,000 distinct CDR3 sequences, 32% seen once. Sequencing was done on a sample of blood, either unsorted or a sorted T cell fraction (not recorded which). These receptors were taken from a male donor with ankylosing spondylitis or in good health (not recorded which). Both conserved end residues are part of each CDR3. The order of the fields is clone size, J gene, V gene, D gene, CDR3 DNA, CDR3 protein. A D gene is named only where the DNA matches it firmly. The size field is filled for only some rows; it gives once, few, many or a size class.

.,TRBJ1-1,TRBV7-9,TRBD1,TGTGCCAGCAGCTCGCTTATGGGACAGGAAGCTTTCTTT,CASSSLMGQEAFF
many,TRBJ1-2,TRBV6-1,.,TGTGCCAGCAGCCCGGACAACTACTATGGCTACACCTTC,CASSPDNYYGYTF
few,TRBJ2-1,TRBV3-1,.,TGTGCCAGCAGCCACGGCGGGGTTGAGCAGTTCTTC,CASSHGGVEQFF
few,TRBJ2-4,TRBV5-5,.,TGTGCCAGCAGCCCAAATGGCAGGTTCATAGCCAAAAACATTCAGTACTTC,CASSPNGRFIAKNIQYF
few,TRBJ2-1,TRBV12-3/TRBV12-4,.,TGTGCCAGCACCAAGGGCGGGGTATACAATGAGCAGTTCTTC,CASTKGGVYNEQFF
.,TRBJ1-2,TRBV4-1,.,TGCGCCAGCAGCCCCGACCCTGAGGAGGATGGCTACACCTTC,CASSPDPEEDGYTF
.,TRBJ2-7,TRBV28,.,TGTGCCAGCAGTTTTGGGTCTTCGCGAGCGCAGTACTTC,CASSFGSSRAQYF
few,TRBJ2-2,TRBV30,.,TGTGCCTGGAAGTCGGAAGCTGAGCTGTTTTTT,CAWKSEAELFF
.,TRBJ2-5,TRBV4-1,TRBD1,TGCGCCAGCAGCCAGGGACTTCGGACAGGGGCCCAGGGGACCCAGTACTTC,CASSQGLRTGAQGTQYF
.,TRBJ1-6,TRBV6-1,TRBD1,TGTGCCAGCAGTCGCCCCCGGGACAGGGTAAATTCACCCCTCCACTTT,CASSRPRDRVNSPLHF
.,TRBJ2-3,TRBV6-1,TRBD2,TGTGCCAGCGGGCGGGGGGGCCTGCCAGATACGCAGTATTTT,CASGRGGLPDTQYF
few,TRBJ2-7,TRBV20-1,TRBD2,TGCAGTGCTTACGCCCTCCTAGCGGGGGGGTTCTCCTACGAGCAGTACTTC,CSAYALLAGGFSYEQYF
few,TRBJ2-2,TRBV3-1,TRBD1,TGTGCCAGCAGTGACAGGGGGACCGGGGAGCTGTTTTTT,CASSDRGTGELFF
.,TRBJ2-3,TRBV7-3,.,TGTGCCAGCAGCTCCAGGGACATCACAGATACGCAGTATTTT,CASSSRDITDTQYF
.,TRBJ2-2,TRBV20-1,.,TGCAGTGCCCCTGATACCGCGACAGCGAACACCGGGGAGCTGTTTTTT,CSAPDTATANTGELFF
.,TRBJ1-2,TRBV12-3/TRBV12-4,TRBD1,TGTGCCAGCAGCTCGGGACAGGTTCTTGGCTACACCTTC,CASSSGQVLGYTF
once,TRBJ1-1,TRBV12-3/TRBV12-4,.,TGTGCCAGCACCCTGGAGGTTTTGGGGAACGAAGCTTTCTTT,CASTLEVLGNEAFF
.,TRBJ1-5,TRBV5-1,TRBD1,TGCGCCAGCAGCCCACAGGGGGCGAGCAATCAGCCCCAGCATTTT,CASSPQGASNQPQHF
few,TRBJ2-2,TRBV12-3/TRBV12-4,TRBD2,TGTGCCAGCAGTCCGGGACTAGCGAACACCGGGGAGCTGTTTTTT,CASSPGLANTGELFF
.,TRBJ2-7,TRBV20-1,.,TGCAGTGCTAGACCTAGCAGAACATCCTACGAGCAGTACTTC,CSARPSRTSYEQYF